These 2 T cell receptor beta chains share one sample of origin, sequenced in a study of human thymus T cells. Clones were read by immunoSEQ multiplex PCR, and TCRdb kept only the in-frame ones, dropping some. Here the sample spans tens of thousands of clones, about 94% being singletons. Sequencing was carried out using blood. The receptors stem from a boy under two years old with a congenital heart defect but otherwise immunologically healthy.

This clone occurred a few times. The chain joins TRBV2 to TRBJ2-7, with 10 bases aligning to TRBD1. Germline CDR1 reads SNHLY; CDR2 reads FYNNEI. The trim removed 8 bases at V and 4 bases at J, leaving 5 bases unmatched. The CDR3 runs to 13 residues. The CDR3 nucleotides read TGTGCCAGCCAGCGGGACAGGGGATACGAGCAGTACTTC. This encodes CASQRDRGYEQYF.

The CDR3 bases are TGTGCCAGCAGCAAACGGGACAGGCCTACGAACACCGGGGAGCTGTTTTTT. As protein: CASSKRDRPTNTGELFF. This chain joins TRBV21-1 and TRBJ2-2; the table gives TRBD1 as D, unverified against the DNA. TRBV21-1 is marked as a pseudogene. The CDR3 spans 17 residues.